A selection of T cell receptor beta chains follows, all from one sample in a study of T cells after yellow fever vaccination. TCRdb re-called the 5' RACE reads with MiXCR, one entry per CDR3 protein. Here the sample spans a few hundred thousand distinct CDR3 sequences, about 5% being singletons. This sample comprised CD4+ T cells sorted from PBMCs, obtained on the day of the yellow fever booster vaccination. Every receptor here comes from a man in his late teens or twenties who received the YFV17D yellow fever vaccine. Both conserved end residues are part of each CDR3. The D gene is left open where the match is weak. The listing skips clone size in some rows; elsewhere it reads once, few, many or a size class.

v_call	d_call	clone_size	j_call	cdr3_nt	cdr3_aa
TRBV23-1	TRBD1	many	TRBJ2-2	TGCGCCAGCACTTGTGGACAGGGTGGAACCGGGGAGCTGTTTTTT	CASTCGQGGTGELFF
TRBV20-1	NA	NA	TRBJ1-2	TGCAGTGCGGCGACCGAGCAGCCTGGCTACACCTTC	CSAATEQPGYTF
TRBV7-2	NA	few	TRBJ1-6	TGTGCCAGCAGCTTACTTCAGGCTTCACCCCTCCACTTT	CASSLLQASPLHF
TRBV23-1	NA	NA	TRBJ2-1	TGCGCCAGCAGTCGACCCAGGGGATGGCATGAGCAGTTCTTC	CASSRPRGWHEQFF
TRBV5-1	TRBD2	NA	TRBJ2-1	TGCGCCAGCAGCGAGCTGGGGGGGGAGGCCCATTTGGACAATGAGCAGTTCTTC	CASSELGGEAHLDNEQFF
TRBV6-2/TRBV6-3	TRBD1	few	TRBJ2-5	TGTGCCAGCAGTTCTTACAGGATGACAGGGGCGTCAGAGACCCAGTACTTC	CASSSYRMTGASETQYF
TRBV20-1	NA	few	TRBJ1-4	TGCAGTGCTTGGGTTTGGGAAAAACTGTTTTTT	CSAWVWEKLFF
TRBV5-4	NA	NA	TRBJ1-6	TGTGCCAGCAGCTGGGAACCGGGACGGCGAAATTCACCCCTCCACTTT	CASSWEPGRRNSPLHF
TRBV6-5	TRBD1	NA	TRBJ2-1	TGTGCCAGCAGTTACTCTCGTTACAGGGGAGCCAATGAGCAGTTCTTC	CASSYSRYRGANEQFF
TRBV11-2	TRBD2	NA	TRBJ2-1	TGTGCCAGCAGCCCCAAGGGGCTAGCGGGGGCAAGCTACAATGAGCAGTTCTTC	CASSPKGLAGASYNEQFF
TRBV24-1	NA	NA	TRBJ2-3	TGTGCCACCAGAGGACCAGGGTTTTCCACTCCAGATACGCAGTATTTT	CATRGPGFSTPDTQYF
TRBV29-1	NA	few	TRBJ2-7	TGCAGCGTTGGGACAGATCGCTACGAGCAGTACTTC	CSVGTDRYEQYF
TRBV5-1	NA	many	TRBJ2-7	TGCGCCAGCAGCTCAAACTGGGCAGGGTTCTACGAGCAGTACTTC	CASSSNWAGFYEQYF
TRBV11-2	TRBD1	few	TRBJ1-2	TGTGCCAGCAGATCTCCGGGACAGACCTCAAACTATGGCTACACCTTC	CASRSPGQTSNYGYTF
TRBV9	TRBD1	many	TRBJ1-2	TGTGCCAGCAGCGCTTGGACAGGGAGAGGCTACACCTTC	CASSAWTGRGYTF
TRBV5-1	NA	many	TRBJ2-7	TGCGCCAGCAGCCACGAGAAGACTGGAGTCCAGTACTTC	CASSHEKTGVQYF
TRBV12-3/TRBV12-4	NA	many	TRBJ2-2	TGTGCCAGCAGTACCATCGCAGGGGCAACCGGGGAGCTGTTTTTT	CASSTIAGATGELFF